The 26 T cell receptor delta chains in this list originate from one sample, sequenced in a study of γδ T cells in repeated Plasmodium falciparum infection. Gammadelta T cells were flow-sorted from PBMC into Vgamma9/Vdelta2+ and Vdelta2-negative populations for bulk analysis. TCRdb applied CATT to the multiplex PCR reads for clone calling. The data show 70,000 to 95,000 delta-chain clones, more than 1.4% seen once. The specimen was gamma-delta T cells from blood. Receptors originate from a pool of human donors (malaria-infected and uninfected, not separated).

This clone was recorded a few times. The TCRdb record carries a much larger clone's protein, which differs from this DNA's translation at residue 17; a read error is the likely cause, and the protein listed here is the DNA translation. The V gene is given as TRDV2, and no J gene call is available; the D call TRDD3 from the table was never checked on the DNA. Per the germline V gene, CDR1 is GEAIGNYY and CDR2 is EKD. The CDR3 spans 19 residues. DNA for the CDR3: TGTGCCTGTGACACTGGGGGATTCGGGAGCTCCTGGGACACCCGACAGTTGTTTTTC. Protein sequence: CACDTGGFGSSWDTRQLFF.

This clone ranks as medium-sized. Compared with germline, one end of the junction differs, possibly owing to a read error. At the DNA level, this CDR3 is encoded by other sequences in the same sample as well. This chain uses TRDV1 with TRDJ1; D is unclear. Germline CDR1 is TSWWSYY and CDR2 is QGS. The CDR3 is made up of 20 amino acids. CDR3 sequence: CALGERQTPGVLLHTDKLIF. The CDR3, as DNA: TGTGCTCTTGGGGAAAGACAAACCCCAGGAGTACTTCTCCACACTGATAAACTCATCTTT.

This clone was counted many times. This CDR3 is also generated by other DNA sequences in the sample. This chain joins TRDV1 and TRDJ1; either TRDD2 or TRDD3 may supply D (8 bases each). Germline V gene sequence: CDR1 TSWWSYY, CDR2 QGS. This CDR3 has 16 amino acids. The V gene lost 5 bases and the J gene lost 4 bases, with 20 bases spanning the gap. CDR3 sequence (DNA): TGTGCTCTTGGGCCCCTTCCTAACTGGGGGGACGATAAACTCATCTTT. Encoded protein: CALGPLPNWGDDKLIF.

This clone was counted only a few times. This likely traces to a read error, being one base from a far larger clone. The sample has other DNA sequences that encode this CDR3 too. The chain employs TRDV1 and TRDJ1; 9 bases match TRDD3. The J gene comes from matching the DNA to germline here; TCRdb lacks it. V shed 7 bases and J 0 bases; nucleotides not matched to a gene: 27. The CDR3 runs 22 residues. The germline gives CDR1 TSWWSYY, CDR2 QGS. The CDR3 reads CALVGLLGDWIPYPSYTDKLIF. The CDR3 bases are TGTGCTCTTGTCGGCCTACTGGGGGACTGGATACCATACCCATCGTACACCGATAAACTCATCTTT.

This clone showed up just a few times. One base separates it from a far larger clone, so it is likely a read error. This sample also contains other DNA sequences that code for the same CDR3. The chain has TRDV2 and TRDJ1; 7 positions match TRDD3. V was pared by 0 bases and J by 3 bases, with 6 bases of the junction left unmatched. The CDR3 loop spans 15 amino acids. Germline V CDR1 and CDR2: GEAIGNYY, EKD. The CDR3 protein is CACDTVGDRADKLIF. The CDR3 region has the DNA TGTGCCTGTGACACCGTTGGGGATAGGGCCGATAAACTCATCTTT.

This clone was picked up a small number of times. TCRdb records a much larger clone's protein for this DNA, with a difference at residue 8 that likely arises from a read error; the protein given is the translation of the DNA. The rearrangement uses TRDV1 and TRDJ1, with 10 bases identical to TRDD3. No J segment appears in TCRdb, so it was assigned here by matching the sequence to germline. Germline V gives CDR1 TSWWSYY, CDR2 QGS. V lost 3 bases to trimming and J lost 5 bases; unmatched junction nucleotides: 12. The CDR3 has 17 amino acids. In DNA, the CDR3 is TGTGCTCTTGGGGATCTTCCTTTACTGGGGGATCGGGATAAACTCATCTTT. Translation gives CALGDLPLLGDRDKLIF.

Concerning this clone: This may be a read error, as it is one base from a much larger clone. V gene TRDV1 combines with J gene TRDJ1; perhaps TRDD3 as D (6 bases). The J gene is absent in TCRdb and was assigned here via DNA matching to germline. Per the germline V gene, CDR1 is TSWWSYY and CDR2 is QGS. The CDR3 has 18 amino acids. CDR3 in amino acids: CALGPLALCTGYTDRLIF. The CDR3 nucleotides are TGTGCTCTTGGGCCCCTGGCCTTATGTACTGGGTACACCGATAGACTCATCTTT.

As to this clone: A far larger clone is just one base off, so this is likely a read error. The sample carries other DNA sequences with the same CDR3. The chain couples TRDV3 to TRDJ1; 13 bases line up with TRDD3. The germline gives CDR1 TVYSNPD, CDR2 GDNSRS (reference sequence). The CDR3 runs to 25 residues. The CDR3 spells CAFSFESPSYSPSYWGIRLTDKLIF. The CDR3, as DNA: TGCGCCTTCAGCTTCGAAAGCCCTTCCTACAGTCCGTCCTACTGGGGGATACGCCTGACCGATAAACTCATCTTT.

This clone appeared a few times. TCRdb records a much larger clone's protein for this DNA, with a difference at residue 11 that likely arises from a read error; the protein given is the translation of the DNA. This chain connects TRDV1 to TRDJ1; weak D call: TRDD3 (6 bases). V dropped 4 bases and J dropped 1 base, with 34 bases sitting between them. Germline CDR1 and CDR2: TSWWSYY and QGS. This CDR3 region has 22 residues. CDR3 in DNA: TGTGCTCTTGGGGGTACGGTCCCTACTAACCGGGGGAACGCCGATTCCACCGATAAACTCATCTTT. It specifies CALGGTVPTNRGNADSTDKLIF.

This clone turned up a few times. The TCRdb protein, from a much larger clone, departs from this DNA's translation at residue 14, likely by read error; the protein shown derives from the DNA. This chain uses TRDV1 with TRDJ1, with 8 bases aligning to TRDD3. Since TCRdb gives no J gene, matching the DNA to germline was used here to assign it. Per the germline V gene, CDR1 is TSWWSYY and CDR2 is QGS. This CDR3 spans 19 amino acids. V was clipped by 4 bases and J by 4 bases; unmatched bases: 20. The DNA for the CDR3 is TGTGCTCTTGGGGTACTAACTGGGGGGCGACCCGATTACATCGATAAACTCATCTTT. Its translation is CALGVLTGGRPDYIDKLIF.

This clone was found a few times. A far larger clone is off by one base, so a read error is likely. Distinct nucleotide sequences in the sample also encode this CDR3. The chain couples TRDV2 to TRDJ3; TRDD3 matches 8 bases. Assignment of the J gene here rests on matching the DNA to germline, because TCRdb gives none. The CDR3 runs 19 residues. Germline-derived CDR1 and CDR2 are GEAIGNYY and EKD. J was trimmed by 0 bases and V by 3 bases; bases with no gene match: 9. Written as DNA, the CDR3 is TGTGCCTGTGACTCCCGTACTGGGGGGAGCTCCTGGGACACCCGACAGATGTTTTTC. Amino acid sequence: CACDSRTGGSSWDTRQMFF.

This clone was seen at least ten times. The limits of the CDR3 on the DNA are not certain, so only TCRdb's listed CDR3 is given. Additional DNA sequences in this sample encode the identical CDR3. The V gene was identified as TRDV1, while no J gene was called; the D call TRDD3 from the table was never checked on the DNA. The germline V gene has CDR1 TSWWSYY and CDR2 QGS. Inclusive of both ends, the CDR3 amounts to 21 amino acids. CDR3 loop: CALGELPPLFQFGGFTDKLIF.

Concerning this clone: This is likely an artifact of a read error, given a far larger clone one base away. The sample has other DNA sequences that encode this CDR3 too. This CDR3 reads CACDPLPVRIPDLTDKLIF. The DNA of the CDR3 is TGTGCCTGTGACCCCCTTCCAGTCCGGATACCGGATCTCACCGATAAACTCATCTTT. V and J are TRDV2 and TRDJ1; D possibly matches TRDD2 or TRDD3 (6 bases each). Matching the DNA to germline supplied the J gene, which TCRdb does not give. V was shortened by 3 bases and J by 1 base, with 26 bases between the two germline ends. The CDR3 sequence is 19 residues long. Per the germline V gene, CDR1 is GEAIGNYY and CDR2 is EKD.

This clone was counted a few times. TCRdb has a much larger clone's protein, which differs at residue 9 from the translation of this DNA, likely because of a read error; what is shown is the protein translated from the DNA. The J gene went uncalled, whereas the V gene is TRDV2. The CDR3 loop spans 11 amino acids. Germline CDR1 and CDR2: GEAIGNYY and EKD. This CDR3 is CAYSLTDKPIF. The CDR3 nucleotides are TGTGCCTACTCCCTCACCGATAAACCCATCTTT.

This clone was observed a handful of times. This sequence is one base from a far larger clone and is likely a read error. The sample has other DNA sequences that encode this CDR3 too. The V call is TRDV2, the J call TRDJ1, with 9 bases fitting TRDD3. TCRdb supplies no J gene; here it was assigned by aligning the nucleotide sequence to germline. Germline V gene lookup returns CDR1 GEAIGNYY and CDR2 EKD. The CDR3 is 17 residues long. The CDR3 bases are TGTGCCTGTAACTATCTGGGGGATCAAGGGTACACTGATAAACTCATCTTT. Protein sequence: CACNYLGDQGYTDKLIF.

In its sample, this clone was seen many times. TCRdb assigns this DNA the protein of a much larger clone, which departs from its translation at residue 11; this likely reflects a read error, and the protein shown comes from translating the DNA. This chain uses TRDV1 with TRDJ1; TRDD2 matches 9 bases. The V gene end was trimmed by 4 bases and the J gene end by 0 bases; junction bases not matched to a gene: 18. The CDR3 spans 20 residues. Germline V gene lookup returns CDR1 TSWWSYY and CDR2 QGS. DNA of the CDR3: TGTGCTCTTGGGGTATCCTTCCTACCGTACCGGGGGGAGTACACCGATAAACTCATCTTT. Encoded protein: CALGVSFLPYRGEYTDKLIF.

In its sample, this clone was seen many times. The rearrangement uses TRDV1 and TRDJ1, with a tentative D call TRDD2 (9 bases). The V end was cut by 4 bases, the J end by 1 base, with 37 bases between. From germline, CDR1 is TSWWSYY and CDR2 QGS. The CDR3 contains 23 residues. The CDR3 sequence: CALGGVAFLPFIGYWGFTDKLIF. The CDR3 region has the DNA TGTGCTCTTGGGGGAGTCGCCTTCCTACCTTTTATAGGGTACTGGGGGTTCACCGATAAACTCATCTTT.

This clone was found a few times. The TCRdb protein, from a much larger clone, departs from this DNA's translation at residue 3, likely by read error; the protein shown derives from the DNA. The chain recombines TRDV1 with TRDJ1; D is possibly TRDD3 (6 bases). The J gene is absent in TCRdb and was assigned here via DNA matching to germline. Germline assignment: CDR1 TSWWSYY and CDR2 QGS. This CDR3 comprises 20 residues. In DNA form, the CDR3 reads TGTGCTCCTGGGGAACCCTACCTCGTCCCAAACAGGGCGTACACCGATAAACTCATCTTT. Its translation is CAPGEPYLVPNRAYTDKLIF.

This clone was recorded a few times. With only one base between it and a far larger clone, this is likely a read error. Different DNA sequences within this sample yield the same CDR3. The V gene is listed as TRDV2; no J gene was called; the D call TRDD3 from the table was never checked on the DNA. CDR1 and CDR2 from the germline V gene are GEAIGNYY and EKD. This CDR3 is 21 amino acids long. In DNA, the CDR3 is TGTGCCTGTGACACCAGGCCGGTCTGGGGTCCAAGCTCCTGGGACACCCGACAGATGTTCTTC. It encodes CACDTRPVWGPSSWDTRQMFF.

This clone was counted a few times. The chain links TRAV29/DV5 to TRDJ1, with 11 bases aligning to TRDD3. The J gene is absent in TCRdb and was assigned here via DNA matching to germline. Trimming took 2 bases from V and 0 from J; bases not matched to a gene: 21. CDR3 length: 21 amino acids. CDR1 is NSMFDY, CDR2 ISSIKDK, per germline. This CDR3 reads CAASTPSSPDWGIRYTDKLIF. CDR3 in DNA: TGTGCAGCAAGTACGCCTTCCTCACCCGATTGGGGGATACGGTACACCGATAAACTCATCTTT.

This clone showed up many times. Written as DNA, the CDR3 is TGTGCTCTTGGACCTACTTGGTCGGGGATACCCTCGTACACCGATAAACTCATCTTT. Amino acids: CALGPTWSGIPSYTDKLIF. This chain uses TRDV1 with TRDJ1; 8 bases line up with TRDD3. Losses at the gene ends were 6 bases for V and 0 bases for J; bases not matched to a gene: 18. CDR1 and CDR2 (germline): TSWWSYY, QGS. The length of the CDR3 is 19 residues.

For this clone: TCRdb assigns this DNA the protein of a much larger clone, which departs from its translation at residue 14; this likely reflects a read error, and the protein shown comes from translating the DNA. The chain uses TRDV2 and TRDJ1; a possible D gene is TRDD3 (6 bases). TCRdb supplies no J gene; here it was assigned by aligning the nucleotide sequence to germline. Per the germline V gene, CDR1 is GEAIGNYY and CDR2 is EKD. The CDR3 is 19 amino acids. V lost 0 bases to trimming and J lost 2 bases, with 24 bases between them. The CDR3 here is CACDTVGLEGGIRTDKLIF. The CDR3 DNA sequence: TGTGCCTGTGACACCGTCGGCCTCGAGGGTGGGATAAGGACCGATAAACTCATCTTT.

This clone was counted a few times. The protein that TCRdb holds for this DNA derives from a much larger clone and differs from the translated DNA at residue 8, which likely indicates a read error; the protein shown here is translated from the DNA. Called V gene: TRDV1; the J gene was not called; the table's D call, TRDD3, was not checked against the DNA. The CDR3 runs 15 residues. CDR1 is TSWWSYY, CDR2 QGS, per germline. The CDR3 DNA is TGTGCTCTTGGGGAAACTCCTCGCAGGAGGGATCACCTCATCTTT. It encodes CALGETPRRRDHLIF.

This clone was seen repeatedly, ten times or more. TCRdb assigns this DNA the protein of a much larger clone, which departs from its translation at residue 6; this likely reflects a read error, and the protein shown comes from translating the DNA. The chain combines TRAV38-2/DV8 with TRDJ1; 12 nucleotides match TRDD3. The CDR3 is made up of 19 amino acids. After removal of 5 bases from V and 5 bases from J, the junction contained 19 bases not matched to a gene. CDR1 is TSESDYY and CDR2 is QEAYKQQN in the germline V gene. The CDR3 region has the DNA TGTGCTTATAGCGGGGCCGGCTACTGGGGGATACACGCAAGGGATAAACTCATCTTT. Its translation is CAYSGAGYWGIHARDKLIF.

This clone occurred many times. Additional DNA sequences in this sample encode the identical CDR3. This chain links TRDV1 with TRDJ3; 9 bases are shared with TRDD3. Germline trimming cut 1 base from V and 3 bases from J; bases unmatched to any gene: 13. This CDR3 has 21 residues. Germline V gene sequence: CDR1 TSWWSYY, CDR2 QGS. The CDR3 region has the DNA TGTGCTCTTGGGGAACGTGGTGGGTCTGGGGGATCAGACTGGGACACCCGACAGATGTTTTTC. Protein: CALGERGGSGGSDWDTRQMFF.

This clone has only a few counts. TCRdb's protein, taken from a much larger clone, differs from this DNA's translation at residue 14, likely owing to a read error; the protein displayed comes from the DNA. This CDR3 is CACDTLVGPHTDKRIF. The CDR3, as DNA: TGTGCCTGTGACACCTTGGTTGGCCCTCACACCGATAAACGCATCTTT. There is no J gene call, but TRDV2 is given as the V gene; the table's D call of TRDD3 was not tested on the DNA. The CDR3 is 16 amino acids. Germline V gene sequence: CDR1 GEAIGNYY, CDR2 EKD.